The 8 T cell receptor beta chains reported below all come from one sample, sequenced in a study of T cells in Graves' hyperthyroidism and ophthalmopathy. Amplification of TCR beta CDR3 regions used RNA as the template. When the TCR CDR3 underwent first-round RT-PCR, the HTBI primer set was used. MiXCR, applied by TCRdb to the multiplex PCR reads, yields one record per CDR3 protein. The sample has hundreds of thousands of distinct CDR3 sequences, about 45% seen once. The sample comprised peripheral blood or thyroid tissue (not recorded which). The receptors originated from an adult man with Graves' disease, either hyperthyroidism or ophthalmopathy (not recorded which).

This chain joins TRBV6-2 or TRBV6-3 and TRBJ1-6; 8 bases line up with TRBD1. The CDR3 totals 15 residues. Per the germline V gene, CDR1 is MNHEY and CDR2 is SVGEGT. The V segment lost 2 bases and the J segment 7 bases; nucleotides outside the gene matches: 4. The CDR3 loop is CASSYAGGSNSPLHF. The DNA of the CDR3 is TGTGCCAGCAGTTACGCAGGGGGCAGCAATTCACCCCTCCACTTT.

V usage is TRBV11-2 and J usage is TRBJ1-1, with D tentatively TRBD1 (5 bases). V was clipped by 2 bases and J by 6 bases, with 10 bases between them. The CDR3 sequence is 13 residues long. Germline values: CDR1 SGHAT, CDR2 FQNNGV. CDR3 amino acids: CASSLTQGSEAFF. CDR3 DNA: TGTGCCAGCAGCTTAACCCAGGGCTCTGAAGCTTTCTTT.

The rearrangement joins TRBV7-9 to TRBJ2-7; maybe TRBD1 (5 bases). CDR1 and CDR2 (germline): SEHNR, FQNEAQ (reference sequence). The V end was cut by 5 bases, the J end by 6 bases, with 23 bases between. This CDR3 is built from 16 residues. The CDR3, as DNA: TGTGCCAGCAGCCCACCGATATCCAGGGTTTCCCTCGAGCAGTACTTC. Translated, it gives CASSPPISRVSLEQYF.

Comment on this clonotype: A single base separates this from a much larger clone, so it may be a read error. This chain joins TRBV29-1 and TRBJ2-2; TRBD1 matches at 7 bases. The CDR3 length is 13 residues. Germline assignment: CDR1 SQVTM and CDR2 ANQGSEA. The CDR3 DNA is TGCAGCGTGACAGGGCTGAACGCCGGGGAGCTGTTTTTT. Protein sequence: CSVTGLNAGELFF.

The table lists this clonotype with many counts. The CDR3 nucleotides are TGTGCCATCAGCCTGAGGAGCTCCTACGAGCAGTACTTC. It yields the protein CAISLRSSYEQYF. The chain uses TRBV10-3 and TRBJ2-7; D unresolved. The CDR3 is 13 residues long. Between the trimmed V and J ends, which lost 6 bases and 0 bases, there was a span of 9 bases. Germline CDR1 is ENHRY and CDR2 is SYGVKD.

The gene calls are TRBV6-5 and TRBJ1-2, with D tentatively TRBD1 (6 bases). CDR1 and CDR2 (germline): MNHEY, SVGAGI. There are 16 residues in the CDR3. V lost 0 bases, J lost 4 bases, and 15 bases lay in between. CDR3 amino acids: CASSYSTGQIGYGYTF. Here the CDR3 DNA reads TGTGCCAGCAGTTACTCTACGGGACAAATAGGCTATGGCTACACCTTC.

Worth noting for this clonotype: A junction end diverges from the germline sequence, so it may reflect a read error. This sequence joins TRBV15 and TRBJ2-5, with no clear D. The length of the CDR3 is 12 residues. Looked up from germline, CDR1 is LNHNV and CDR2 is YYDKDF (reference sequence). CDR3 bases: TGTACCACCAGCAGAGTTCCAAGGACCCAGTACTTC. This codes for CTTSRVPRTQYF.

This clonotype has more than one count but fewer than ten. CDR3 amino acids: CSVEDRVKGTGHGYTF. CDR3 coding DNA: TGCAGCGTTGAAGATCGGGTGAAGGGTACAGGACATGGCTACACCTTC. This rearrangement joins TRBV29-1 to TRBJ1-2, with D possibly matching TRBD1 (5 bases). CDR1 is SQVTM and CDR2 is ANQGSEA in the germline V gene. V gave up 0 bases and J gave up 6 bases, with 20 bases separating them. This CDR3 has 16 amino acids.